The clone carrying this T cell receptor (beta chain) occurred many times. Trimming shortened V by 2 bases and J by 5 bases, and 8 bases separated the two germline ends. The germline CDR1 and CDR2 sequences are MNHEY and SVGAGI. CDR3 length: 13 residues. The data are from a study of human T cells and chemical hapten exposure. Looking at the study overall: 2% DPC applied to a roughly 2 cm by roughly 2 cm arm area sensitized donors.

Indicated time point: patch test 1, 2 weeks after DPC sensitization. Treatment of the sample: therapeutic diphenylcyclopropenone sensitization with weekly scalp DPC. TCRdb redid the calling of the RACE reads with MiXCR, one entry per CDR3 protein. The repertoire holds about 340,000 distinct CDR3 sequences, around 7% seen once, with 8% to 9% in the top ten. The clonotype originates from a woman between 18 and 29 years old with alopecia areata. Some clones in this sample may be carry-over from other donors' samples. The chain uses TRBV6-5 and TRBJ2-3, with D possibly being TRBD2 (5 bases). Sample: whole blood, taken in connection with sensitization to the hapten diphenylcyclopropenone (DPC). This CDR3 reads CASSYGGVDTQYF. The CDR3 region has the DNA TGTGCCAGCAGTTACGGAGGAGTAGATACGCAGTATTTT.